Listed below are T cell receptor beta chains from one sample, sequenced in a study of blood T cell repertoires in COVID-19. Here immunoSEQ multiplex PCR was the method, and the copy in TCRdb shows in-frame clones only, minus some. The sample carries 130,000 to 150,000 clones, 80% to 90% recorded once. The sequenced sample consisted of peripheral blood. Source of these receptors: a human donor in a cohort sampled during active COVID-19. CDR3s include the opening cysteine and the closing phenylalanine or tryptophan. The order of the fields is J gene, D gene, V gene, clone size, CDR3 DNA, CDR3 protein. A D gene is named only where the DNA matches it firmly. A clone size is listed for some rows: how often the clone was seen (once, few, many), or a class if it is expanded.

>TRBJ2-5|TRBD2|TRBV6-2/TRBV6-3|NA
TGTGCCAGCAGTTACTTAGCGGGGGGTTCCCAAGAGACCCAGTACTTC
CASSYLAGGSQETQYF
>TRBJ2-3|TRBD1|TRBV5-1|NA
TGCGCCAGCGGACCGACAGGGGCGATGACAGATACGCAGTATTTT
CASGPTGAMTDTQYF
>TRBJ1-1|TRBD1|TRBV19|few
TGTGCCAGTAGTATAGATCTCACAGGGGCTATACCACGGGCCCGAAACACTGAAGCTTTCTTT
CASSIDLTGAIPRARNTEAFF
>TRBJ2-7|NA|TRBV28|NA
TGTGCCAGCGGGGGACAAGGCTACGAGCAGTACTTC
CASGGQGYEQYF
>TRBJ1-2|NA|TRBV4-1|NA
TGCGCCAGCAGCGAAGAGACCAGGTACTATGGCTACACCTTC
CASSEETRYYGYTF
>TRBJ1-5|NA|TRBV29-1|once
TGCAGCGTTGAGGGAGACGGGGGGCAGCCCCAGCATTTT
CSVEGDGGQPQHF
>TRBJ1-3|TRBD1|TRBV6-5|NA
TGTGCCAGCACTTGGACAGGGGACCCAGGAAACACCATATATTTT
CASTWTGDPGNTIYF
>TRBJ1-1|NA|TRBV6-2/TRBV6-3|NA
TGTGCCAGCAGTTACGTGCAGGGTTGGAACACTGAAGCTTTCTTT
CASSYVQGWNTEAFF
>TRBJ1-1|TRBD1|TRBV18|NA
TGTGCCAGCTCACTCGGACAGGGGACCACTGAAGCTTTCTTT
CASSLGQGTTEAFF
>TRBJ1-4|NA|TRBV6-5|NA
TGTGCCAGCAGACCTGACAGCGGGAATGAAAAACTGTTTTTT
CASRPDSGNEKLFF
>TRBJ2-7|TRBD1|TRBV5-4|NA
TGTGCCAGCAGCTTGCAACACAGGGGGCTCTACGAGCAGTACTTC
CASSLQHRGLYEQYF
>TRBJ1-1|NA|TRBV14|NA
TGTGCCAGCAGCCCGACTTGGGGGGGTACTGAAGCTTTCTTT
CASSPTWGGTEAFF
>TRBJ1-2|NA|TRBV27|NA
TGTGCCAGCAGTTTATCAGGGGACTATGGCTACACCTTC
CASSLSGDYGYTF
>TRBJ1-1|NA|TRBV29-1|NA
TGCAGCGCCGCCGGTACGGGGTGGAACACTGAAGCTTTCTTT
CSAAGTGWNTEAFF
>TRBJ1-1|NA|TRBV2|NA
TGTGCCAGCAAACCGGGACAATTGGTAGCTTTCTTT
CASKPGQLVAFF
>TRBJ2-7|TRBD1|TRBV11-2|NA
TGTGCCAGCAGCTTAGGACAGGGGCAGCTCTACGAGCAGTACTTC
CASSLGQGQLYEQYF
>TRBJ2-3|TRBD1|TRBV25-1|NA
TGTGCCAGCAGTGAGTGGGACAGAAATACGCAGTATTTT
CASSEWDRNTQYF
>TRBJ1-1|NA|TRBV29-1|NA
TGCAGCGTTAGAGGCTCCTGGGACAAGAACACTGAAGCTTTCTTT
CSVRGSWDKNTEAFF
>TRBJ2-2|TRBD1|TRBV5-6|NA
TGTGCCAGCAGTCTCGACAGGGGGGTTGACACCGGGGAGCTGTTTTTT
CASSLDRGVDTGELFF
>TRBJ1-2|NA|TRBV11-2|NA
TGTGCCAGCAAAGTTACAGCTAACTATGGCTACACCTTC
CASKVTANYGYTF
>TRBJ1-2|NA|TRBV4-3|NA
TGCGCCAGCAGCCAAGTGGATAGCCGGAGTTCTAACTATGGCTACACCTTC
CASSQVDSRSSNYGYTF
>TRBJ2-7|TRBD1|TRBV25-1|NA
TGTGCCAGCAGCCCCGGACAGGGTTTTTCCGACGAGCAGTACTTC
CASSPGQGFSDEQYF
>TRBJ2-3|TRBD2|TRBV6-4|NA
TGTGCCAGCAGTGACGGTGGGGGAGGGGATACGCAGTATTTT
CASSDGGGGDTQYF
>TRBJ1-4|NA|TRBV18|once
TGTGCCAGCTCACCGAGACAGGCCCCCCGTGAAAAACTGTTTTTT
CASSPRQAPREKLFF
>TRBJ2-7|NA|TRBV27|NA
TGTGCCAGCAGTCCCCGACAGACCCCTTACGAGCAGTACTTC
CASSPRQTPYEQYF
>TRBJ2-3|TRBD2|TRBV2|NA
TGTGCCGGGGACTACGCAGATACGCAGTATTTT
CAGDYADTQYF
>TRBJ2-5|TRBD2|TRBV3-1/TRBV3-2|NA
TGTGCCAGCAGCCAAGTGCTAGCGGGGATGTGGCAAGAGACCCAGTACTTC
CASSQVLAGMWQETQYF
>TRBJ2-3|TRBD2|TRBV20-1|NA
TGCAGTGCTAGTGGTGGGACTAGGAGGGCAGATACGCAGTATTTT
CSASGGTRRADTQYF
>TRBJ2-1|NA|TRBV4-3|NA
TGCGCCAGCAGCCAAGAATCCCCGGGGGGCCAGTTCTTC
CASSQESPGGQFF
>TRBJ2-5|TRBD1|TRBV9|NA
TGTGCCAGCAGCGTAGGTTGGAGGACAGGGGTTGAGACCCAGTACTTC
CASSVGWRTGVETQYF
>TRBJ1-1|NA|TRBV14|NA
TGTGCCAGCAGCCAGGGGCAGAACACTGAAGCTTTCTTT
CASSQGQNTEAFF
>TRBJ1-1|TRBD1|TRBV3-1/TRBV3-2|once
TGTGCCAGCAGTCCAGGACAGGGGAGCACTGAAGCTTTCTTT
CASSPGQGSTEAFF
>TRBJ2-3|NA|TRBV11-2|NA
TGTGCCAGCAGCTTAGTTGTAGCGGAGGCAGATACGCAGTATTTT
CASSLVVAEADTQYF
>TRBJ1-1|NA|TRBV9|NA
TGTGCCAGCAGCCTTGACAGCATGAACACTGAAGCTTTCTTT
CASSLDSMNTEAFF
>TRBJ1-2|NA|TRBV27|NA
TGTGCCAGCAGTCCCGGGGGCGGGGGATCTGATGGCTACACCTTC
CASSPGGGGSDGYTF
>TRBJ2-7|TRBD1|TRBV5-6|NA
TGTGCCAGCAGCCAAACGGGGCAGGGGGCATACGAGCAGTACTTC
CASSQTGQGAYEQYF
>TRBJ1-3|TRBD1|TRBV9|NA
TGTGCCAGCAGCGCCGGGACAGCTATTTTTCCTGTTTCTGGAAACACCATATATTTT
CASSAGTAIFPVSGNTIYF
>TRBJ1-2|NA|TRBV25-1|once
TGTGCCAGCAGTCCCGGACAATACTATGGCTACACCTTC
CASSPGQYYGYTF
>TRBJ1-2|NA|TRBV7-2|NA
TGTGCCAGCAGTCAAGTGTCGGGGGGCTACACCTTC
CASSQVSGGYTF
>TRBJ1-5|NA|TRBV18|NA
TGTGCCAGCTCTCCGTCCAGCGTCAATCAGCCCCAGCATTTT
CASSPSSVNQPQHF
>TRBJ1-6|NA|TRBV27|NA
TGTGCCAGCAGTGAGAGGAATTCACCCCTCCACTTT
CASSERNSPLHF
>TRBJ2-2|TRBD2|TRBV30|NA
TGTGCCTCCACGGGCGGGGGCACCGGGGAGCTGTTTTTT
CASTGGGTGELFF
>TRBJ2-7|NA|TRBV18|NA
TGTGCCAGCTCACCTAAAACGTCAGGCCTCTACGAGCAGTACTTC
CASSPKTSGLYEQYF
>TRBJ1-5|NA|TRBV7-2|NA
TGTGCCAGCAGCTCCCCCAGACTCCCGGGGCCCCAGCATTTT
CASSSPRLPGPQHF
>TRBJ2-7|TRBD1|TRBV24-1|NA
TGTGCCACCAGTGACGGGACAGTGGGAGAGCAGTACTTC
CATSDGTVGEQYF
>TRBJ2-3|NA|TRBV7-3|NA
TGTGCCAGCAGTTCGTCGGGTGGCACAGATACGCAGTATTTT
CASSSSGGTDTQYF
>TRBJ2-1|NA|TRBV27|NA
TGTGCCAGCAGCCTGCCGCTGGGGGGAGAACTCCGATACAATGAGCAGTTCTTC
CASSLPLGGELRYNEQFF
>TRBJ1-4|NA|TRBV3-1/TRBV3-2|NA
TGTGCCAGCAGCGCCCGGCCCAGGGGCGCTAATGAAAAACTGTTTTTT
CASSARPRGANEKLFF
>TRBJ2-1|TRBD2|TRBV7-2|NA
TGTGCCAGCAGCATCTTGGGGGGGGTTCAGTTCTTC
CASSILGGVQFF
>TRBJ2-7|TRBD1|TRBV18|NA
TGTGCCAGCTCACCACCAGGGGGCGGTTACGAGCAGTACTTC
CASSPPGGGYEQYF
>TRBJ2-6|NA|TRBV28|NA
TGTGCCAGCAGGGAAGGGGGCTCTGGGGCCAACGTCCTGACTTTC
CASREGGSGANVLTF
>TRBJ1-2|NA|TRBV7-9|NA
TGTGCCAGCAGTCGTAGCGGGGCCTCGGGAGACTATGGCTACACCTTC
CASSRSGASGDYGYTF
>TRBJ1-1|NA|TRBV6-2/TRBV6-3|NA
TGTGCCAGCAGTTACTCGTCGACAGGGAACACTGAAGCTTTCTTT
CASSYSSTGNTEAFF
>TRBJ1-5|NA|TRBV4-3|NA
TGCGCCAGCAGCCAAGATGGAGGGATGGGTCAGCCCCAGCATTTT
CASSQDGGMGQPQHF
>TRBJ1-5|NA|TRBV27|NA
TGTGCCAGCAGTTTCTCCCGGGACAACTATCAGCCCCAGCATTTT
CASSFSRDNYQPQHF
>TRBJ2-1|TRBD2|TRBV7-7|NA
TGTGCCAGCAGCATGACTAGCGGGGGGGCCAGTGTCAATGAGCAGTTCTTC
CASSMTSGGASVNEQFF
>TRBJ1-4|TRBD1|TRBV6-5|NA
TGTGCCGGACAGACAGGGAATAATGAAAAACTGTTTTTT
CAGQTGNNEKLFF
>TRBJ1-3|NA|TRBV7-9|once
TGTGCCAGCACCCAAACTGGAAACACCATATATTTT
CASTQTGNTIYF
>TRBJ1-1|NA|TRBV12-5|few
TGTGCTAGTGGTTTCTCGTTGACAGGGAACACTGAAGCTTTCTTT
CASGFSLTGNTEAFF